This TCR beta chain was identified in a study of shared clonotypes between healthy human individuals. Worth noting for this clone: The sample contains more than one DNA sequence encoding this CDR3.

Authors' methods: Junction-only sequences produced by ImmunoSEQ had no quality scores, so filtering differed. Here immunoSEQ multiplex PCR was the method, and the copy in TCRdb shows in-frame clones only, minus some. V, J and clone size reflect that table, while D and trimming were determined from the DNA. Of about 690,000 clones listed, 90% were seen once; the top ten hold about a third. From germline, CDR1 is MNHEY and CDR2 SMNVEV (reference sequence). With 2 bases clipped from V and 0 bases from J, the junction kept 3 bases outside the gene matches. The CDR3 totals 15 residues. Sequences were obtained from memory CD8+ T cells from PBMCs. Subset of the sample: CD45RO+ cells pooled with CCR7-negative TemRA cells. V usage is TRBV27 and J usage is TRBJ2-7; TRBD1 matches 8 bases. The receptor's source is a man younger than 35 in good health. Some clones in this sample may be carry-over from other donors' samples. The CDR3 DNA reads TGTGCCAGCAGTTTAGGGACAGGAAGCTCCTACGAGCAGTACTTC. This encodes CASSLGTGSSYEQYF.